The rows below give T cell receptor beta chains drawn from one sample of a study of neurological immune-mediated disorders. One entry per CDR3 protein results from TCRdb running MiXCR on the 5' RACE reads. Here the sample spans tens of thousands of distinct CDR3 sequences, 5.2% being singletons. The sample comprised PBMCs. These receptors came from a man aged 18 to 29 with multiple sclerosis. Both conserved end residues are part of each CDR3. The order of the fields is D gene, V gene, J gene, clone size, CDR3 DNA, CDR3 protein. D genes are given only for firm matches. Clone size is stated in some rows and not others, as once, few, many or a class when expanded.

d_gene: .
v_gene: TRBV4-1
j_gene: TRBJ2-7
abundance: many
CDR3nt: TGCGCCAGCAGCCAATCGACAGGCTACGAGCAGTACTTC
CDR3aa: CASSQSTGYEQYF

d_gene: .
v_gene: TRBV6-5
j_gene: TRBJ2-3
abundance: many
CDR3nt: TGTGCCAGCGGACCTACTAGTAACGCGCAGTATTTT
CDR3aa: CASGPTSNAQYF

d_gene: .
v_gene: TRBV7-9
j_gene: TRBJ2-3
abundance: many
CDR3nt: TGTGCCAGCAGCGAAGCGGACTTCACAGATACGCAGTATTTT
CDR3aa: CASSEADFTDTQYF

d_gene: .
v_gene: TRBV20-1
j_gene: TRBJ2-7
abundance: many
CDR3nt: TGCAGTGCCCAGAAGATTTACGAGCAGTACTTC
CDR3aa: CSAQKIYEQYF

d_gene: TRBD2
v_gene: TRBV7-2
j_gene: TRBJ2-1
abundance: many
CDR3nt: TGTGCCAGCAGCTTTAGCGGGAGACCCAATGAGCAGTTCTTC
CDR3aa: CASSFSGRPNEQFF

d_gene: .
v_gene: TRBV12-3/TRBV12-4
j_gene: TRBJ2-1
abundance: many
CDR3nt: TGTGCCAGCAGTTTGGCGGGGTCCTACAATGAGCAGTTCTTC
CDR3aa: CASSLAGSYNEQFF

d_gene: TRBD1
v_gene: TRBV20-1
j_gene: TRBJ1-3
abundance: many
CDR3nt: TGCAGTGCCATCAAGCAGGGGGCGGACACCATATATTTT
CDR3aa: CSAIKQGADTIYF

d_gene: TRBD2
v_gene: TRBV10-3
j_gene: TRBJ2-6
abundance: many
CDR3nt: TGTGCCATCAGTACTAGCGGGAGGGCCGCTGGGGCCAACGTCCTGACTTTC
CDR3aa: CAISTSGRAAGANVLTF

d_gene: .
v_gene: TRBV6-6
j_gene: TRBJ1-1
abundance: .
CDR3nt: TGTGCCAGCAGAAACGCAGGTGAAGCTTTCTTT
CDR3aa: CASRNAGEAFF

d_gene: TRBD2
v_gene: TRBV20-1
j_gene: TRBJ2-5
abundance: many
CDR3nt: TGCAGTGCCAGAGGCCTAGCGGGAGGAGGGGGGAAAGAGACCCAGTACTTC
CDR3aa: CSARGLAGGGGKETQYF

d_gene: TRBD2
v_gene: TRBV5-5
j_gene: TRBJ2-7
abundance: many
CDR3nt: TGTGCCAGCAGCACTCTAGCGGGAGGGCCCTACGAGCAGTACTTC
CDR3aa: CASSTLAGGPYEQYF

d_gene: .
v_gene: TRBV24-1
j_gene: TRBJ2-5
abundance: many
CDR3nt: TGTGCCACCAGTGATGAAACAGACCAAGAGACCCAGTACTTC
CDR3aa: CATSDETDQETQYF

d_gene: .
v_gene: TRBV20-1
j_gene: TRBJ2-4
abundance: many
CDR3nt: TGCAGTGCTAGAGATCAATTAGAAAACATTCAGTACTTC
CDR3aa: CSARDQLENIQYF

d_gene: TRBD1
v_gene: TRBV10-3
j_gene: TRBJ1-6
abundance: many
CDR3nt: TGTGCCATCGCCCGAGGACAGGCAAATTCACCCCTCCACTTT
CDR3aa: CAIARGQANSPLHF

d_gene: TRBD1
v_gene: TRBV5-1
j_gene: TRBJ1-1
abundance: many
CDR3nt: TGCGCCAGCAGCTTGGGACAGGGAATGGCTTTCTTT
CDR3aa: CASSLGQGMAFF

d_gene: .
v_gene: TRBV7-2
j_gene: TRBJ2-5
abundance: .
CDR3nt: TGTGCCAGCAGCTTCGTAGGGACCTGGGAGGTGGGAGAGACCCAGTACTTC
CDR3aa: CASSFVGTWEVGETQYF

d_gene: .
v_gene: TRBV20-1
j_gene: TRBJ2-7
abundance: many
CDR3nt: TGCAGTGCTCGCAGTATGAGCGGCCAGTGGGAGCAGTACTTC
CDR3aa: CSARSMSGQWEQYF

d_gene: .
v_gene: TRBV7-2
j_gene: TRBJ2-3
abundance: many
CDR3nt: TGTGCCAGCCGGGGCGGGAGCACAGATACGCAGTATTTT
CDR3aa: CASRGGSTDTQYF

d_gene: .
v_gene: TRBV12-3/TRBV12-4
j_gene: TRBJ2-3
abundance: many
CDR3nt: TGTGCCAGCAGTTTTAGAAGCTATAGCACAGATACGCAGTATTTT
CDR3aa: CASSFRSYSTDTQYF

d_gene: .
v_gene: TRBV5-1
j_gene: TRBJ2-3
abundance: many
CDR3nt: TGCGCCAGCAGCTTGGCCCCCGGGGGCGACGATACGCAGTATTTT
CDR3aa: CASSLAPGGDDTQYF

d_gene: .
v_gene: TRBV20-1
j_gene: TRBJ1-2
abundance: many
CDR3nt: TGCAGTGCTAGAGATCTCCAGGAGAACCACTTGTCTAACTATGGCTACACCTTC
CDR3aa: CSARDLQENHLSNYGYTF

d_gene: .
v_gene: TRBV14
j_gene: TRBJ1-1
abundance: many
CDR3nt: TGTGCCAGCAGCCCCCAGACAGGCAGGGGCACTGAAGCTTTCTTT
CDR3aa: CASSPQTGRGTEAFF